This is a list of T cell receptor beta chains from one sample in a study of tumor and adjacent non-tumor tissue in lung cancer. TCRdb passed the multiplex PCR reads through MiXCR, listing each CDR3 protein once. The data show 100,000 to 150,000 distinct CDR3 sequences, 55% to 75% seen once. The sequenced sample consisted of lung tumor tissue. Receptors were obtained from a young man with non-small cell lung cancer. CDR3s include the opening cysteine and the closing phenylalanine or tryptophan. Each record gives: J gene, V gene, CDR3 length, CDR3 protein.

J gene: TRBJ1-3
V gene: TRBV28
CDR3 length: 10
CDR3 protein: CATSGNTIYF

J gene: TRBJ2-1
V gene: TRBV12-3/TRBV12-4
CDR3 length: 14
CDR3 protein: CASSRLVGNNEQFF

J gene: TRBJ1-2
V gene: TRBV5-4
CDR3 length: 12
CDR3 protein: CVSGLGTGGYTF

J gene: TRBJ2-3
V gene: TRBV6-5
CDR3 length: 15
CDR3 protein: CDRSRQGAHTDTQYF

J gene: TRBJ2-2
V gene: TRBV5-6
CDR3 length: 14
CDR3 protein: CASSLFVYAGELFF

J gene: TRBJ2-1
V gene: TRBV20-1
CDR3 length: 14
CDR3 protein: CSARVSPAANEQFF

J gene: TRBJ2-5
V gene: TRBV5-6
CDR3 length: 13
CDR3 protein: CASSPDLAETQYF

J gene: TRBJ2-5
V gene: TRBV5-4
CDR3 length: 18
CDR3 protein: CASSLEGTSGGATETQYF

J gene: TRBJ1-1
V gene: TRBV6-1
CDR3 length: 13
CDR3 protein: CASSEVFHIEAFF

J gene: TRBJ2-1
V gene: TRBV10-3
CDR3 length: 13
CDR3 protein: CAISFSDRNEQFF

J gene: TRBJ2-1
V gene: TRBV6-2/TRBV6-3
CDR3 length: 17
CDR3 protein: CASSYSRLGQGYNEQFF

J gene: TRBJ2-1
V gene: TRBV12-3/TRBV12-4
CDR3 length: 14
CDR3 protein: CANSRGRGPNEQFF

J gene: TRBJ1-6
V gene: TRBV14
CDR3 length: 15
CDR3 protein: CASSQGVQGSSLLHF

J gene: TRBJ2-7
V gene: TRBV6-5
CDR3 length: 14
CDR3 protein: CASKTGIASYEQYF

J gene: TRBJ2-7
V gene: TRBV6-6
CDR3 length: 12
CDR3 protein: CASGGLPYEQYF

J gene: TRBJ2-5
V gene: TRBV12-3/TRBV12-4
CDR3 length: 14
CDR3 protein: CASSFWRGEKTQYF

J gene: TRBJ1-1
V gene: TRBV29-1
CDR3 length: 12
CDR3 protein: CNVAGGNTEAFF

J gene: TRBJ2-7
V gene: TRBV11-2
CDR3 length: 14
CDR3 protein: CANSLGQGSYEQYF

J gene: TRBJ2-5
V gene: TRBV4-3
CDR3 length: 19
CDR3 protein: CASSQVLVGAQTLQGTQYF

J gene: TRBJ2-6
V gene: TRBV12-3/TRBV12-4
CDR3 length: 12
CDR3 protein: CASCSGANVLTF

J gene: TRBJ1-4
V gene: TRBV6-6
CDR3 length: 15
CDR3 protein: CASSWAGTVNEKLFF

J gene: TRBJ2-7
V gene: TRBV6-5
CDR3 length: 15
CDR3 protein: CASSYQPGGRYEQYF

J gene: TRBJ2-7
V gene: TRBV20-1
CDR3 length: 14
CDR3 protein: CSTKAAGGRNKQYF

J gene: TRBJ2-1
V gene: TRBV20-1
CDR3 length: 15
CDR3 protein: CSASPPSGIYNEQFF

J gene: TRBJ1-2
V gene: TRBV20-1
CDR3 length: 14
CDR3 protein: CRANTDSLPYGYTF

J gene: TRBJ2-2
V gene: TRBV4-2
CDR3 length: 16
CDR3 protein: CASSRVLSGDSGELFF

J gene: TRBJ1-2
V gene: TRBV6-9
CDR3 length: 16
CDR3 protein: CASSCLFNKGYYGYTF

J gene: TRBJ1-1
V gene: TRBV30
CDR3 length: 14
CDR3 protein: CAWSPRAGPYEAFF

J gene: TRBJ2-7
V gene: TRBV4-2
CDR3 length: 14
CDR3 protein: CANSLRVSSYDQYF

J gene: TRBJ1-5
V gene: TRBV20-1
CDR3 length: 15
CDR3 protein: CSARTGGSGNQPQHF

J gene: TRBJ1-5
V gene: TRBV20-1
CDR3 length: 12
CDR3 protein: CSREYGNQGQHF

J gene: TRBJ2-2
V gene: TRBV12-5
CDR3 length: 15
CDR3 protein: CASGPTGANSGELFF

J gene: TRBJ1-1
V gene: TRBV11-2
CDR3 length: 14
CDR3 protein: CANSIDRESSEAFF

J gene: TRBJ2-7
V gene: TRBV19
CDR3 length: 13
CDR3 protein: CASQADASYEQYF

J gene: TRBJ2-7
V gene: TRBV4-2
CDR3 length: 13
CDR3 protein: CTSSRGTQDEQYF

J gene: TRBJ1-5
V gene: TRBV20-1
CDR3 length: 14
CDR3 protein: CSPRAGARNKPQHF